A single sample gave rise to the 22 T cell receptor beta chains below, sequenced in a study of breast tumors, draining lymph nodes, adjacent tissues. TCRdb itself ran the multiplex PCR reads through MiXCR, one entry per CDR3 protein. The sample lists some 110,000 distinct CDR3 sequences, more than 25% occurring once. The lymph nodes were axillary draining lymph nodes from breast cancer patients. Specimen: axillary lymph node tissue. The receptors here all came from a female donor with breast cancer. Some clones in this sample may be carry-over from other donors' samples.

This chain joins TRBV4-3 and TRBJ1-1; 7 bases match TRBD1. CDR3 length: 14 amino acids. CDR1 is LGHNA and CDR2 is YSLEER in the germline V gene. Unmatched junction bases numbered 6, after V lost 1 base and J lost 7 bases. The DNA for the CDR3 is TGCGCCAGCAGCCAAGGTACAGGGACAGTTGAAGCTTTCTTT. It is translated as CASSQGTGTVEAFF.

This clonotype was picked up one time. This chain links TRBV2 with TRBJ2-5; 12 bases fit TRBD1. CDR3 length: 16 amino acids. The V gene end was trimmed by 6 bases and the J gene end by 5 bases; junction bases not matched to a gene: 10. CDR1 is SNHLY and CDR2 is FYNNEI in the germline V gene. This CDR3 reads CASSNGTGGSTETQYF. CDR3 DNA sequence: TGTGCCAGCAGCAATGGGACAGGGGGCAGTACGGAGACCCAGTACTTC.

Turning to this clonotype: A read error may be the cause here, since a much bigger clone is one base away. The chain carries TRBV20-1 and TRBJ2-1, with D possibly being TRBD1 (6 bases). The germline V gene encodes CDR1 DFQATT and CDR2 SNEGSKA (reference sequence). This CDR3 contains 12 residues. Between the trimmed V and J ends, which lost 7 bases and 5 bases, there was a span of 12 bases. This CDR3 is CSVNRDHNEQFF. DNA for the CDR3: TGCAGTGTAAACAGGGACCACAATGAGCAGTTCTTC.

This clonotype has at least ten counts. The CDR3 loop is CSAVSGGRSYEQYF. As DNA, the CDR3 is TGCAGTGCTGTAAGCGGGGGGCGCTCCTACGAGCAGTACTTC. The chain joins TRBV20-1 to TRBJ2-7; TRBD2 matches at 9 bases. The V segment lost 5 bases and the J segment 0 bases; nucleotides outside the gene matches: 5. This CDR3 is built from 14 residues. Germline assignment: CDR1 DFQATT and CDR2 SNEGSKA (reference sequence).

This clonotype showed up just a few times. This chain connects TRBV2 to TRBJ2-1; a weak D match, TRBD2 (5 bases). The CDR3 loop spans 20 amino acids. V gave up 4 bases and J gave up 0 bases, with 25 bases separating them. Germline-derived CDR1 and CDR2 are SNHLY and FYNNEI. CDR3 sequence: CASSAADGGRADSSYNEQFF. The CDR3, as DNA: TGTGCCAGCAGTGCCGCCGACGGAGGCCGGGCGGATAGCTCCTACAATGAGCAGTTCTTC.

Comment on this clonotype: Germline is not matched at one junction end, which may reflect a read error. The chain has TRBV5-1 and TRBJ2-5; D uncertain. Germline V gene sequence: CDR1 SGHRS, CDR2 YFSETQ. The CDR3 length is 15 residues. CDR3 sequence: CASSLQQAYHETQYF. The DNA for the CDR3 is TGCGCCAGCAGCTTGCAGCAGGCGTACCACGAGACCCAGTACTTC.

This clonotype was recorded at least ten times. V is TRBV7-9 and J is TRBJ1-1; 7 nucleotides align to TRBD1. Germline CDR1 is SEHNR and CDR2 is FQNEAQ (reference sequence). The CDR3 has 13 residues. With V trimmed by 0 bases and J by 12 bases, 7 bases remained unmatched. For the CDR3, the DNA is TGTGCCAGCAGCTTAGCTCAGGGGGGTGACTCTTTCTTT. This sequence encodes CASSLAQGGDSFF.

At least ten counts were recorded for this clonotype. This rearrangement joins TRBV13 to TRBJ2-3; D might be TRBD2 (5 bases). Trimming removed 4 bases at V and 6 bases at J, with 17 bases between. CDR3 size: 15 residues. From germline, CDR1 is PRHDT and CDR2 FYEKMQ (reference sequence). This CDR3 reads CASSSPQIAPDTQYF. Here the CDR3 DNA reads TGTGCCAGCAGCTCTCCCCAGATAGCGCCGGATACGCAGTATTTT.

This clonotype appeared many times. The rearrangement joins TRBV20-1 to TRBJ2-7; D is unresolved. Trimming took 5 bases from V and 4 from J, leaving 15 bases between them. Germline lookup yields CDR1 DFQATT and CDR2 SNEGSKA (reference sequence). CDR3 size: 13 residues. The CDR3 protein is CSAWTRLLYEQYF. Here the CDR3 DNA reads TGCAGTGCTTGGACCAGGCTTTTATACGAGCAGTACTTC.

This clonotype was seen at least ten times. A much larger clone lies a single base off, so this may be a read error. The J gene is TRBJ2-5, the V gene TRBV7-9, with TRBD2 matching 13 bases. This CDR3 has 15 amino acids. CDR1 and CDR2 (germline): SEHNR, FQNEAQ (reference sequence). As DNA, the CDR3 is TGTGCCAGCAGCTTTGGGACTAGCGGGGTGGAGACCCAGCACTTC. Encoded protein: CASSFGTSGVETQHF.

This clonotype has ten or more counts. The chain joins TRBV6-5 to TRBJ2-3; 8 nucleotides agree with TRBD1. The CDR3 is made up of 15 amino acids. Trimming cost V 0 bases and J 4 bases; bases outside gene matches: 3. Germline V gives CDR1 MNHEY, CDR2 SVGAGI. The CDR3, as DNA: TGTGCCAGCAGTTACTCTGGACAGGGACCAGATACGCAGTATTTT. This encodes CASSYSGQGPDTQYF.

This chain uses TRBV7-9 with TRBJ2-7; D not resolved. The CDR3 has 11 residues. Germline V gene sequence: CDR1 SEHNR, CDR2 FQNEAQ (reference sequence). The CDR3 reads CARSLGSEQYF. Written as DNA, the CDR3 is TGTGCTAGGAGCTTAGGTTCTGAGCAGTACTTC.

This clonotype was found a few times. This rearrangement joins TRBV20-1 to TRBJ1-1, with D perhaps TRBD1 (6 bases). This CDR3 is built from 11 residues. The germline gives CDR1 DFQATT, CDR2 SNEGSKA (reference sequence). V dropped 4 bases and J dropped 5 bases, with 8 bases sitting between them. CDR3 residues: CSAMRGTEAFF. The CDR3 region has the DNA TGCAGTGCTATGAGGGGGACTGAAGCTTTCTTT.

About this clonotype: Given the absence of the conserved phenylalanine or tryptophan at the CDR3 end, a read error is likely. Because the CDR3's place on the DNA is in doubt, the DNA is left out and the CDR3 is given as listed by TCRdb. The rearrangement uses TRBV11-3 and TRBJ2-5; the D segment call TRBD1 is taken from the table without a DNA check. CDR1 is SGHNT, CDR2 YENEEA, per germline. Including both end residues, the CDR3 is 12 amino acids long. The CDR3 spells CASRPPPRTGPS.

Comment on this clonotype: This may be a read error, as it is one base from a much larger clone. This chain uses TRBV6-2 or TRBV6-3 with TRBJ2-7, with D uncertain. CDR1 is MNHEY, CDR2 SVGEGT, per germline. The CDR3 loop spans 13 amino acids. The DNA for the CDR3 is TGTGCCGGCAGTTACCAGAACTCCTACGAGCAGTACTTC. It encodes CAGSYQNSYEQYF.

This clonotype was counted ten times or more. The V gene is TRBV28, the J gene TRBJ2-1; no definite D call. The CDR3 totals 15 residues. CDR1 is MDHEN, CDR2 SYDVKM, per germline. The V and J ends lost 7 bases and 0 bases respectively, with 13 bases between them. The CDR3 DNA follows: TGTGCCAGCACATCCGGTACCGGCTCCTACAATGAGCAGTTCTTC. Its protein product is CASTSGTGSYNEQFF.

The table lists this clonotype with a count of one. Its ends do not fully match the called genes, so a read error is possible. The gene calls are TRBV9 and TRBJ2-7; TRBD1 is a possible D gene (7 bases). The CDR3 has 15 residues. CDR1 and CDR2 (germline): SGDLS, YYNGEE. This CDR3 is CASSGGTARKYEPYF. The CDR3 region has the DNA TGCGCCAGCAGCGGAGGGACAGCAAGAAAATACGAGCCGTACTTC.

This clonotype was recorded many times. The gene calls are TRBV12-3 or TRBV12-4 and TRBJ1-6; 7 bases are a match to TRBD1. The CDR3 consists of 14 residues. Trimming removed 3 bases from V and 7 bases from J; junction bases left unmatched: 3. This CDR3 is CASSFGTENSPLHF. CDR3 in DNA: TGTGCCAGCAGTTTTGGGACAGAAAATTCACCCCTCCACTTT.

In its sample, this clonotype was seen many times. The gene calls are TRBV15 and TRBJ1-1; TRBD1 might be the D (5 bases). Trimming cost V 0 bases and J 4 bases, with 15 bases left between them. Germline V gives CDR1 LNHNV, CDR2 YYDKDF (reference sequence). The CDR3 sequence is 16 residues long. CDR3 nucleotide sequence: TGTGCCACCAGCAGAGATCTCTTGGGAGGGACCACTGAAGCTTTCTTT. Translated: CATSRDLLGGTTEAFF.

In its sample, this clonotype was seen a few times. This CDR3 is CASSLASAWGGKNIQYF. Written as DNA, the CDR3 is TGCGCCAGCAGCTTGGCCTCGGCATGGGGGGGCAAAAACATTCAGTACTTC. The chain uses TRBV5-1 and TRBJ2-4; TRBD2 aligns across 7 bases. Trimming took 0 bases from V and 3 from J; bases not matched to a gene: 9. CDR1 SGHRS and CDR2 YFSETQ come from the germline V gene. The CDR3 loop spans 17 amino acids.

This clonotype occurred many times. This chain links TRBV14 with TRBJ1-3, with D possibly being TRBD1 (5 bases). The V end was cut by 5 bases, the J end by 0 bases, with 14 bases between. The CDR3 totals 16 residues. CDR1 SGHDN and CDR2 FVKESK come from the germline V gene. This CDR3 is CASSASGTLSGNTIYF. The CDR3, as DNA: TGTGCCAGCAGCGCCTCCGGGACTCTCTCTGGAAACACCATATATTTT. The full variable domain, with the rest looked up from reference TRBV14 and TRBJ1-3, is EAGVTQFPSHSVIEKGQTVTLRCDPISGHDNLYWYRRVMGKEIKFLLHFVKESKQDESGMPNNRFLAERTGGTYSTLKVQPAELEDSGVYFCASSASGTLSGNTIYFGEGSWLTVV.

In the case of this clonotype: A much larger clone is a single base away; this may be a read error. CDR3 amino acids: CASSLMGGLAGIHQQFF. Here the CDR3 DNA reads TGTGCCAGCAGCTTAATGGGGGGACTAGCGGGAATCCATCAGCAGTTCTTC. This chain joins TRBV7-3 and TRBJ2-1; 13 bases match TRBD2. Germline V gene data show CDR1 as SGHTA and CDR2 as FQGTGA. The CDR3 has 17 residues. J gave up 11 bases and V 1 base, and 11 bases lay outside the gene matches.